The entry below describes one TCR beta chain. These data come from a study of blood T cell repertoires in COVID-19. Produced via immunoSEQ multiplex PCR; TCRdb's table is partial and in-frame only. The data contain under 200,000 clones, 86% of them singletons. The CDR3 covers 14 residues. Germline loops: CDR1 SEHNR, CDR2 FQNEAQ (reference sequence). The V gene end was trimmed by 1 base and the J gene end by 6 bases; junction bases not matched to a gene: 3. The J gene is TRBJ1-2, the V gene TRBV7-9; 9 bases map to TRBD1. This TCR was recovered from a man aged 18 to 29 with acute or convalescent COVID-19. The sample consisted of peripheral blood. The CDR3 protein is CASSLGGQGDGYTF. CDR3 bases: TGTGCCAGCAGCTTAGGGGGACAGGGTGATGGCTACACCTTC.